This T cell receptor beta chain originates from a study of blood T cell repertoires in COVID-19. Background on the study: Acute and convalescent COVID-19 samples came from the United States, Italy and Spain.

The CDR3 contains 18 residues. The trim removed 3 bases at V and 5 bases at J, leaving 14 bases unmatched. CDR1 is SEHNR and CDR2 is FQNEAQ in the germline V gene (reference sequence). The participants were between roughly 18 and 89 years old and came from 24 US areas. Participants had their cohort set by participant-reported clinical history. As originally analysed: Estimates of nucleated cell counts were drawn from the amplification of reference gene primers. The data were produced by immunoSEQ multiplex PCR, yet TCRdb's version contains in-frame clones alone and is incomplete. Clone size and the V and J calls come from that table; the DNA yielded D and trimming. The sample holds fewer than 350,000 clones, approximately 90% seen once.

The clonotype was recovered from a middle-aged woman who had recovered from COVID-19. The V and J genes are TRBV7-9 and TRBJ2-5; 11 bases map to TRBD1. Sequences were obtained from PBMCs or T cells enriched from blood (not recorded which). Here the CDR3 DNA reads TGTGCCAGCAGCTTGGGGACAGGGGGGTGGACTAGCAAGGAGACCCAGTACTTC. Protein product: CASSLGTGGWTSKETQYF.